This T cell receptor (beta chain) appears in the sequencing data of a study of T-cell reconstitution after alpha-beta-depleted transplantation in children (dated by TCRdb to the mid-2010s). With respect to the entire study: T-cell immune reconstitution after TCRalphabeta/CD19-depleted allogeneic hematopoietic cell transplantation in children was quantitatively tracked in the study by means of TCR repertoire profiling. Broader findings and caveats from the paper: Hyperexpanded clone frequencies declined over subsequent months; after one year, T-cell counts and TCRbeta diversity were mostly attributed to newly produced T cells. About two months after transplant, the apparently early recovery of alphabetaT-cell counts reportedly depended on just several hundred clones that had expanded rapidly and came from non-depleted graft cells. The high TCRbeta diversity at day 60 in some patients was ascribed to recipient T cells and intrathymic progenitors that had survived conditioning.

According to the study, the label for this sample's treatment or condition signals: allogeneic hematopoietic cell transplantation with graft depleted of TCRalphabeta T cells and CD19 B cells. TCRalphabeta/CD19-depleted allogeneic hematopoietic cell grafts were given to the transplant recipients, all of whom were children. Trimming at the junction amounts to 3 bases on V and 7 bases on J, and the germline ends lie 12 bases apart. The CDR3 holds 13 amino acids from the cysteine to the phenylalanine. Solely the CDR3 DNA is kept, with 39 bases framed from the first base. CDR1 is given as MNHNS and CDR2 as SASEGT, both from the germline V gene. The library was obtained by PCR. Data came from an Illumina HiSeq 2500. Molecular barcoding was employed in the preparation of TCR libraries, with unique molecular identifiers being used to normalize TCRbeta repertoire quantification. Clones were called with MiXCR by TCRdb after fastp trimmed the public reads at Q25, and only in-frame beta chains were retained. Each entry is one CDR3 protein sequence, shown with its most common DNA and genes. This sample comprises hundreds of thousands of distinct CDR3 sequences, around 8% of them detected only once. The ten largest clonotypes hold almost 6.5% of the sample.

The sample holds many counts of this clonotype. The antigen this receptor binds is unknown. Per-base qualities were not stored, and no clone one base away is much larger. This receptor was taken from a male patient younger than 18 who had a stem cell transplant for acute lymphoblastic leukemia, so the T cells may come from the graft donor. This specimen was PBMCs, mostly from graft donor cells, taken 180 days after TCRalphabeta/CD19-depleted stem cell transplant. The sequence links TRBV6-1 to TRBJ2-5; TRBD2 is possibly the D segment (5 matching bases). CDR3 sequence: CASSEELRVTQYF. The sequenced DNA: TGTGCCAGCAGTGAGGAGTTGCGGGTGACCCAGTACTTC.